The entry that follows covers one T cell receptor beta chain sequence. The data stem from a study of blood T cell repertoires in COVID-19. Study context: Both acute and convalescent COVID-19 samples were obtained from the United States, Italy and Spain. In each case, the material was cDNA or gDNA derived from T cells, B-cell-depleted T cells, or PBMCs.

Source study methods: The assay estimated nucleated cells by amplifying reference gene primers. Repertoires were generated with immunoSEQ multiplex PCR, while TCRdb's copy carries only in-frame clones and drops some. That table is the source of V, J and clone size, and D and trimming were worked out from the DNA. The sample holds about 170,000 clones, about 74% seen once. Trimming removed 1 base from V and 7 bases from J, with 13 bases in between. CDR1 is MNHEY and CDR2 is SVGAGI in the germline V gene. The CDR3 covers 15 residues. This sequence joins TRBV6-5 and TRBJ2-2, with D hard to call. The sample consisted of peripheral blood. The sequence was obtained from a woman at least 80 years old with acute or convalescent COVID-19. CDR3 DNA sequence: TGTGCCAGCAGTTACTGGAGTAGGCTTGGCGGGGAGCTGTTTTTT. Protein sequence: CASSYWSRLGGELFF.